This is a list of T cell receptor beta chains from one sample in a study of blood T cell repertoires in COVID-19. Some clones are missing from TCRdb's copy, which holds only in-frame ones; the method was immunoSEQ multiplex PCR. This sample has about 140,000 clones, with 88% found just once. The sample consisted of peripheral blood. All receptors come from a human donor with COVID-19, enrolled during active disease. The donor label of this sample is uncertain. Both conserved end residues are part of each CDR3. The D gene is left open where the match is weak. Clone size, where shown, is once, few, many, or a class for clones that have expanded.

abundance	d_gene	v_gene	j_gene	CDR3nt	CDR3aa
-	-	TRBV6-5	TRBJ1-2	TGTGCCAGCAGCCGGACAGTCTACTATGGCTACACCTTC	CASSRTVYYGYTF
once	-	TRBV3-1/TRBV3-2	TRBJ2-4	TGTGCCAGCAGCCAACAGAGAGGAAACATTCAGTACTTC	CASSQQRGNIQYF
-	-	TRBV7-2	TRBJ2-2	TGTGCCAGCAGATACACGACGAACACCGGGGAGCTGTTTTTT	CASRYTTNTGELFF
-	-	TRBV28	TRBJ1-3	TGTGCCAGCATCTCAGAAAATTCTGGAAACACCATATATTTT	CASISENSGNTIYF
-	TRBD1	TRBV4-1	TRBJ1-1	TGCGCCAGCAGCCGGGCGCCCTACACAGGGGACACTGAAGCTTTCTTT	CASSRAPYTGDTEAFF
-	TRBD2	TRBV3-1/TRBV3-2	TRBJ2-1	TGTGCCAGCAGCCAAGACATTCCAAGCGGGAGCTACAATGAGCAGTTCTTC	CASSQDIPSGSYNEQFF
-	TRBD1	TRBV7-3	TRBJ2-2	TGTGCCAGCAGCCGACAGGGACCGAACACCGGGGAGCTGTTTTTT	CASSRQGPNTGELFF
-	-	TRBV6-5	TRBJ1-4	TGTGCCAGCAGTCCCGGACAGATTAATGAAAAACTGTTTTTT	CASSPGQINEKLFF
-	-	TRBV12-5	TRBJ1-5	TGTGCTAGTGGTTCCGGGCTTTGGGGGGTAGGCAATCAGCCCCAGCATTTT	CASGSGLWGVGNQPQHF
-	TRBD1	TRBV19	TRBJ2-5	TGTGCCAGCGGGGACAGGGGACCGGAGACCCAGTACTTC	CASGDRGPETQYF
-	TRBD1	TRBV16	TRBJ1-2	TGTGCCAGCAGCCGTGGACAGGGGGCGCCGGACTATGGCTACACCTTC	CASSRGQGAPDYGYTF
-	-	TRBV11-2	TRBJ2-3	TGTGCCAGCAGCCGAGCGGGCACAGATACGCAGTATTTT	CASSRAGTDTQYF
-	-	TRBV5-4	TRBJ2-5	TGTGCCAGCAGTAGACGGTCAGGGATCGAAGAGACCCAGTACTTC	CASSRRSGIEETQYF
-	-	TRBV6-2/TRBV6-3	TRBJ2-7	TGTGCCAGCAGTTACTCCGCCCGCCGAGGGCAGTACTTC	CASSYSARRGQYF
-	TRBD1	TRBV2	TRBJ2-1	TGTGCCACCCAGGGACAGACTTACAATGAGCAGTTCTTC	CATQGQTYNEQFF
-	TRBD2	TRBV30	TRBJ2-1	TGTGCCTGGAGTGTACTGGTGGGACTAGGCAATGAGCAGTTCTTC	CAWSVLVGLGNEQFF
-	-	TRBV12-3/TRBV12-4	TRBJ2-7	TGTGCCAGCAGTTTTGGGCCCTCTAACGGGCAGTACTTC	CASSFGPSNGQYF
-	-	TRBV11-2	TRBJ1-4	TGTGCCAGCAGCTTAGTAGCGGGGTGGGAAAAACTGTTTTTT	CASSLVAGWEKLFF
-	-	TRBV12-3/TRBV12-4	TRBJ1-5	TGTGCCAGCAGTTTTTCGGACAGTCAGCCCCAGCATTTT	CASSFSDSQPQHF
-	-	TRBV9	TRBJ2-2	TGTGCCAGCAGCCACGAAGGGGACGGGGAGCTGTTTTTT	CASSHEGDGELFF
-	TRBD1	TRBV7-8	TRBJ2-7	TGTGCCAGCAACCTCTTCGAGACAGGGTCCCCCGAGCAGTACTTC	CASNLFETGSPEQYF
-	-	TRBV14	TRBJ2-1	TGTGCCAGCAGCCAAAACATCAGGGACAATGAGCAGTTCTTC	CASSQNIRDNEQFF
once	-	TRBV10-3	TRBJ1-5	TGTGCCATCAGTGATGGGGGGTTCGGTCAGCCCCAGCATTTT	CAISDGGFGQPQHF
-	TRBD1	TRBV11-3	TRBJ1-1	TGTGCCAGCAGCTCCGGGGCAGGGGGCGCATTGGGATTGAGGAACACTGAAGCTTTCTTT	CASSSGAGGALGLRNTEAFF
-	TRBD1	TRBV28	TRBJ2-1	TGTGCCAGCAGTATGACAGGGTCAAACTACAATGAGCAGTTCTTC	CASSMTGSNYNEQFF
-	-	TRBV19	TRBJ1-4	TGTGCCAGTAGTATTAGTATAAGTGAAAAACTGTTTTTT	CASSISISEKLFF
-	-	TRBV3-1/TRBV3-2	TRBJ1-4	TGTGCCAGCAGCCTAGAACACCCAAGGCAAACGGGGGAAAAACTGTTTTTT	CASSLEHPRQTGEKLFF
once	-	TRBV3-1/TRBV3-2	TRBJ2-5	TGTGCCAGCCGAGCCCCGTACCAAGAGACCCAGTACTTC	CASRAPYQETQYF
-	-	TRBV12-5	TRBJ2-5	TGTGCTAGTAAGGAGGAGACCCAGTACTTC	CASKEETQYF
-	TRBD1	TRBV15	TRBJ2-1	TGTGCCACCAGCAGAGAGAAGGGGGCGGTTGGCAATGAGCAGTTCTTC	CATSREKGAVGNEQFF
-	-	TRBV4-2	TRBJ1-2	TGTGCCAGCAGCCATTCGGCAGGGACTAACTATGGCTACACCTTC	CASSHSAGTNYGYTF
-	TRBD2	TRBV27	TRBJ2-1	TGTGCCAGCAGTTCACAACGGGGACTAGCGGGAGAGATGTTCTTC	CASSSQRGLAGEMFF
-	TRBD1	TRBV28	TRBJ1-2	TGTGCCAGCAGTTTTGCCGGGACAGGAGGAGGCTACACCTTC	CASSFAGTGGGYTF
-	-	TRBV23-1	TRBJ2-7	TGCGCCAGCAGTCGAGGACACCCTCATACCTCCTACGAGCAGTACTTC	CASSRGHPHTSYEQYF
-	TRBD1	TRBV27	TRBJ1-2	TGTGCCCCTAAGGGGGCGGGTGGCTACACCTTC	CAPKGAGGYTF
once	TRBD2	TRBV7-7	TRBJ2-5	TGTGCCAGCAGCCTGGGACTAGCGGGGGCTCAAGAGACCCAGTACTTC	CASSLGLAGAQETQYF
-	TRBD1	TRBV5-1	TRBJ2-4	TGCGCCAGCAGCTTGGCGGACAGGGAGGACATTCAGTACTTC	CASSLADREDIQYF
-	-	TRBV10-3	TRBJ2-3	TGTGCCATCAGTGGTTGGGGGGTGGGCACAGATACGCAGTATTTT	CAISGWGVGTDTQYF
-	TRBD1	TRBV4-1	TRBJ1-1	TGCGCCAGCAGCCCCGGGACAGTTGAAGCTTTCTTT	CASSPGTVEAFF
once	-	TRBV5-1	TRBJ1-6	TGCGCCAGCAGCCTAGGACTACCCCTGTATAATTCACCCCTCCACTTT	CASSLGLPLYNSPLHF
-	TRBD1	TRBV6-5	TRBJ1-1	TGTGCCAGCCGACAGGGCCTGAACACTGAAGCTTTCTTT	CASRQGLNTEAFF
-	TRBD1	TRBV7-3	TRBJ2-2	TGTGCCAGCAGCTCGACCGTACAGGGGACCGGGGAGCTGTTTTTT	CASSSTVQGTGELFF
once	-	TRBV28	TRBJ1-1	TGTGCCAGCAACAACTTCGGGGTCAAGTCTGAAGCTTTCTTT	CASNNFGVKSEAFF
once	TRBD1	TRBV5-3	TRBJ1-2	TGTGCCAGAAGTCCCGACAGGGGCCATGGCTACACCTTC	CARSPDRGHGYTF
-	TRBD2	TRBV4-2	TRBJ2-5	TGTGCCAGCAGCCAAGGGACCTCTAGCGGGAGAGAGACCCAGTACTTC	CASSQGTSSGRETQYF
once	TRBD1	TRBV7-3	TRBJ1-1	TGTGCCAGCAGCTCCCTAGGCCGGGACAGGGGGCCCCGGAACACTGAAGCTTTCTTT	CASSSLGRDRGPRNTEAFF
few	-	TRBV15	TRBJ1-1	TGTGCCACCAGCAGAGATCAGGATCTGAACACTGAAGCTTTCTTT	CATSRDQDLNTEAFF
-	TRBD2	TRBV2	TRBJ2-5	TGTGCCAGCAGCAACTTTTGGGGGGGCCAAGAGACCCAGTACTTC	CASSNFWGGQETQYF
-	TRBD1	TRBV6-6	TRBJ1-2	TGTGCCAGCAGTCCTCGACAGGGAGTGGGGGGAAACTATGGCTACACCTTC	CASSPRQGVGGNYGYTF